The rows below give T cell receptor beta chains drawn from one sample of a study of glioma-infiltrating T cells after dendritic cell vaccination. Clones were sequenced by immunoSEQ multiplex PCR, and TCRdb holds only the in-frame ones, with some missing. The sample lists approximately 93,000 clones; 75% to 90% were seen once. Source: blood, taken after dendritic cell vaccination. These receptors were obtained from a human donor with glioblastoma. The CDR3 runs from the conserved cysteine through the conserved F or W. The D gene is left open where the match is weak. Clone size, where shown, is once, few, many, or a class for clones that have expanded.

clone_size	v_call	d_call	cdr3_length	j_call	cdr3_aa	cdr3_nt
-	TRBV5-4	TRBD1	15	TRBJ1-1	CASSSGTGVIAEAFF	TGTGCCAGCAGCTCCGGGACAGGGGTTATCGCTGAAGCTTTCTTT
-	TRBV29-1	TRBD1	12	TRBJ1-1	CSIRGQNTEAFF	TGCAGCATCAGGGGGCAGAACACTGAAGCTTTCTTT
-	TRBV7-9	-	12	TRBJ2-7	CASSSLSYEQYF	TGTGCCAGCAGCTCCCTCTCCTACGAGCAGTACTTC
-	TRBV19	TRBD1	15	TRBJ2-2	CASSINQGATGELFF	TGTGCCAGTAGTATAAACCAGGGGGCCACCGGGGAGCTGTTTTTT
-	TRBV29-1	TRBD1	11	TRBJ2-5	CSVGTGGTQYF	TGCAGCGTTGGGACAGGGGGGACACAGTACTTC
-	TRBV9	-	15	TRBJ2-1	CASSVETSSYNEQFF	TGTGCCAGCAGCGTAGAGACTAGCTCCTACAATGAGCAGTTCTTC
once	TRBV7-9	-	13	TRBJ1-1	CASSLQGNTEAFF	TGTGCCAGCAGCTTACAGGGAAACACTGAAGCTTTCTTT
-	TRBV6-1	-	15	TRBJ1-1	CASSEMDGGHTEAFF	TGTGCCAGCAGTGAAATGGACGGGGGGCACACTGAAGCTTTCTTT
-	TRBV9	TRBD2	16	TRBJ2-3	CASSVAVGGPSDTQYF	TGTGCCAGCAGCGTAGCCGTGGGAGGGCCTTCAGATACGCAGTATTTT
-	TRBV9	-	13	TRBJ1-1	CASQRTANTEAFF	TGTGCCAGCCAAAGGACAGCGAACACTGAAGCTTTCTTT
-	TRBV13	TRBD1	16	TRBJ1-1	CASRTGTVTMNTEAFF	TGTGCCAGCCGAACCGGGACAGTGACGATGAACACTGAAGCTTTCTTT
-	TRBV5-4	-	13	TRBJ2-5	CASSLDVQETQYF	TGTGCCAGCAGCTTGGATGTACAAGAGACCCAGTACTTC
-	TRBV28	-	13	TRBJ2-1	CASKPAEYNEQFF	TGTGCCAGCAAGCCCGCCGAGTACAATGAGCAGTTCTTC
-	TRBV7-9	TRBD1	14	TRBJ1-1	CASSLVGDSSEAFF	TGTGCCAGCAGCTTAGTGGGGGACAGCTCCGAAGCTTTCTTT
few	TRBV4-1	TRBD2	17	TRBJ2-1	CASSQDVLAGAYNEQFF	TGCGCCAGCAGCCAAGACGTCCTAGCGGGAGCCTACAATGAGCAGTTCTTC
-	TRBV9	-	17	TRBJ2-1	CASSVVQGKSSYNEQFF	TGTGCCAGCAGCGTAGTGCAGGGAAAGAGCTCCTACAATGAGCAGTTCTTC
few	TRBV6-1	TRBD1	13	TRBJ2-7	CASSTDRGYEQYF	TGTGCCAGCAGTACGGACAGGGGATACGAGCAGTACTTC
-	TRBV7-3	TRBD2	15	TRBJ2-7	CASSLGDYEGYEQYF	TGTGCCAGCAGCTTAGGGGACTATGAGGGCTACGAGCAGTACTTC
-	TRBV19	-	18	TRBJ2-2	CASSSFLFANANTGELFF	TGTGCCAGTAGTAGCTTCCTCTTTGCGAACGCGAACACCGGGGAGCTGTTTTTT
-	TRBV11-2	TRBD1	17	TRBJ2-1	CASSSNPQGASYNEQFF	TGTGCCAGCAGCTCCAATCCACAGGGGGCCTCCTACAATGAGCAGTTCTTC
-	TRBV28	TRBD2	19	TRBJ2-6	CASSSSPGEGHSGANVLTF	TGTGCCAGCAGTTCCTCCCCCGGGGAGGGGCACTCTGGGGCCAACGTCCTGACTTTC
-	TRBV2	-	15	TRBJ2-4	CASSPGEGLVNIQYF	TGTGCCAGCAGTCCAGGGGAGGGACTTGTAAACATTCAGTACTTC
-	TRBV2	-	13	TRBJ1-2	CASSEPGVYGYTF	TGTGCCAGCAGTGAACCAGGGGTCTATGGCTACACCTTC
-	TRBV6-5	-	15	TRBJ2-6	CASSWGRSGANVLTF	TGTGCCAGCAGCTGGGGGCGTTCTGGGGCCAACGTCCTGACTTTC
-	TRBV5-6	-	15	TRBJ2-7	CASSQIPGSTYEQYF	TGTGCCAGCAGCCAAATACCGGGGTCTACCTACGAGCAGTACTTC
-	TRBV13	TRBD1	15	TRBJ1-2	CASSDRDRVNYGYTF	TGTGCCAGCAGCGACCGGGACAGGGTAAACTATGGCTACACCTTC
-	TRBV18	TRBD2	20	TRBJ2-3	CASSTRTSGSTAASTDTQYF	TGTGCCAGCTCAACCCGGACTAGCGGGAGTACTGCTGCTAGCACAGATACGCAGTATTTT
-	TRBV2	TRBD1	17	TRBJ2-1	CASSIAVGQGDSNEQFF	TGTGCCAGCAGTATCGCGGTAGGGCAGGGGGATTCCAATGAGCAGTTCTTC
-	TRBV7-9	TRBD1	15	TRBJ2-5	CASRPGTGIQETQYF	TGTGCCAGCAGACCGGGGACAGGGATCCAAGAGACCCAGTACTTC
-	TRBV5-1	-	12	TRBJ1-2	CASSLEPGGYTF	TGCGCCAGCAGCTTGGAACCGGGTGGCTACACCTTC
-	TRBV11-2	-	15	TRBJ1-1	CASGPGPGINTEAFF	TGTGCCAGCGGGCCCGGTCCAGGGATTAACACTGAAGCTTTCTTT
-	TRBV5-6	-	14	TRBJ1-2	CASSLAEIASGYTF	TGTGCCAGCAGCTTGGCCGAGATCGCTAGTGGCTACACCTTC
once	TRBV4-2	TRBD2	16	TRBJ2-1	CASSHRPGLGDNEQFF	TGTGCCAGCAGCCACCGACCGGGACTAGGGGACAATGAGCAGTTCTTC
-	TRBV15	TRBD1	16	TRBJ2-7	CATSRFTGGASYEQYF	TGTGCCACCAGCAGGTTCACAGGGGGCGCTTCCTACGAGCAGTACTTC
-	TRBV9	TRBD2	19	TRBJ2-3	CASSPKGLVGPSSTDTQYF	TGTGCCAGCAGCCCCAAGGGACTAGTGGGACCGTCTAGCACAGATACGCAGTATTTT
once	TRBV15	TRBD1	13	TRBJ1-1	CATSRDSTGSAFF	TGTGCCACCAGCAGAGACTCGACAGGGTCAGCTTTCTTT
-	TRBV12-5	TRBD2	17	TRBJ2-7	CASGPRLAGGPVHEQYF	TGTGCTAGTGGTCCCCGACTAGCGGGGGGGCCTGTCCACGAGCAGTACTTC
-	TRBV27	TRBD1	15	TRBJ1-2	CASSASTGALYGYTF	TGTGCCAGCAGTGCCTCGACAGGGGCGCTGTATGGCTACACCTTC
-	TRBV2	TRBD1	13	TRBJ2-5	CASRRTGQETQYF	TGTGCCAGCAGACGGACAGGGCAAGAGACCCAGTACTTC
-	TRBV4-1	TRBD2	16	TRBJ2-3	CASSQARGGETDTQYF	TGCGCCAGCAGCCAAGCCCGGGGGGGGGAAACAGATACGCAGTATTTT
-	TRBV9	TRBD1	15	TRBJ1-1	CASSVETGSVTEAFF	TGTGCCAGCAGCGTCGAGACAGGGTCGGTCACTGAAGCTTTCTTT
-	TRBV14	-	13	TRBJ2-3	CASSQANEGTQYF	TGTGCCAGCAGCCAAGCGAATGAGGGTACGCAGTATTTT
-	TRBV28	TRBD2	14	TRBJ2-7	CASTLTSGGVEQYF	TGTGCCAGCACCCTGACTAGCGGGGGGGTCGAGCAGTACTTC
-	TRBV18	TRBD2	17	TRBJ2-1	CASSPQSPAGGSVEQFF	TGTGCCAGCTCACCACAGAGTCCAGCGGGAGGCTCGGTTGAGCAGTTCTTC
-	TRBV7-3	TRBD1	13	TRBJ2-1	CASTPDRDGEQFF	TGTGCCAGCACCCCGGACAGGGACGGTGAGCAGTTCTTC
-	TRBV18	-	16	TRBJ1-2	CASSPELLPPNYGYTF	TGTGCCAGCTCACCAGAATTACTACCCCCTAACTATGGCTACACCTTC
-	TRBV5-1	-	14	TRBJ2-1	CASSLVLALNEQFF	TGCGCCAGCAGCTTGGTCCTAGCCCTCAATGAGCAGTTCTTC
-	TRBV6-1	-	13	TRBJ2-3	CASQWTSTDTQYF	TGTGCCAGCCAATGGACTAGCACAGATACGCAGTATTTT
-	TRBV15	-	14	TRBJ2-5	CATSRGEVQETQYF	TGTGCCACCAGCAGAGGCGAAGTCCAAGAGACCCAGTACTTC
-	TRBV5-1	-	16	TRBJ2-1	CASSLISGGKDNEQFF	TGCGCCAGCAGCCTCATTAGCGGAGGGAAAGACAATGAGCAGTTCTTC